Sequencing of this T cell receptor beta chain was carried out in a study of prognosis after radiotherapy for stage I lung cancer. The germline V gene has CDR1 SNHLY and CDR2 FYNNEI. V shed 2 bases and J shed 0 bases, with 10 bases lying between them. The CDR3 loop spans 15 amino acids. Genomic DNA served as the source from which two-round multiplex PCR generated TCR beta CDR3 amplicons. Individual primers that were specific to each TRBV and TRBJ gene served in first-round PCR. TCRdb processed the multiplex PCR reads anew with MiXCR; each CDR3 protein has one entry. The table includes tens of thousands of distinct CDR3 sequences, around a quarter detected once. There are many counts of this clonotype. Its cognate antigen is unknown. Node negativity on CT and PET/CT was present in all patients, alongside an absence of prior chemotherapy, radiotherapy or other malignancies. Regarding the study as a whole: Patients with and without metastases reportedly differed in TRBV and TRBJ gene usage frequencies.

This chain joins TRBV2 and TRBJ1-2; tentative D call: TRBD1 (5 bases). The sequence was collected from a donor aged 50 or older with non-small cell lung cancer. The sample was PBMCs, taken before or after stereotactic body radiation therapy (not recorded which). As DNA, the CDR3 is TGTGCCAGCAGTGAAAGGGGCGCAGCTAACTATGGCTACACCTTC. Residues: CASSERGAANYGYTF.